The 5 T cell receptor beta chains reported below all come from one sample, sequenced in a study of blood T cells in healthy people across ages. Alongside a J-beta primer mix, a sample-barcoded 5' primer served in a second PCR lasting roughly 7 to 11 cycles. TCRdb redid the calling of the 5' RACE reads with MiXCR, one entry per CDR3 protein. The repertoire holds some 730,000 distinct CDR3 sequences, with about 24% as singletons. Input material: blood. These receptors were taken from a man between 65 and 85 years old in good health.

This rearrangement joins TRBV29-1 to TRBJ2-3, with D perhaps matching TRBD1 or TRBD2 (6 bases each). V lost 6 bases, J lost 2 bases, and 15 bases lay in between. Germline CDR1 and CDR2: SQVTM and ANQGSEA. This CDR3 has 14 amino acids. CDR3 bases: TGCAGCGTCTCGAGGGGGGAGAACACAGATACGCAGTATTTT. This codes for CSVSRGENTDTQYF.

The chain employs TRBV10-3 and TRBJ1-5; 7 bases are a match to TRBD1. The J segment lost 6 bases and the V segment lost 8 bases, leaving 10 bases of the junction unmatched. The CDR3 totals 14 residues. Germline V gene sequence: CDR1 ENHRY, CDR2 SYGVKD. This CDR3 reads CAISGGGEGQPQHF. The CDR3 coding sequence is TGTGCCATCTCAGGAGGGGGCGAGGGTCAGCCCCAGCATTTT.

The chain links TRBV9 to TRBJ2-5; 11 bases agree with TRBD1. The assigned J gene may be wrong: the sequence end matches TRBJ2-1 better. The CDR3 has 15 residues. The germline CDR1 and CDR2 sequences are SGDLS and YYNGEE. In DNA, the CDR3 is TGTGCCAGCAGCTCAGGACAGGGGGCATGGAATGAGCAGTTCTTC. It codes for CASSSGQGAWNEQFF.

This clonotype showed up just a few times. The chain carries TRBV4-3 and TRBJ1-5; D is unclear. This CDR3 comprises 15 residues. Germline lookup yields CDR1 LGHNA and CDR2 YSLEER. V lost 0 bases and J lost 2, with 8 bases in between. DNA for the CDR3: TGCGCCAGCAGCCAAGACACAGCGGGCAATCAGCCCCAGCATTTT. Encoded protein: CASSQDTAGNQPQHF.

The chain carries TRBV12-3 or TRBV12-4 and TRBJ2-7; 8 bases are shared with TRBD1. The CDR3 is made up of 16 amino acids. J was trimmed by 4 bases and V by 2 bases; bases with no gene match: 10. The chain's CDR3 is CASSLRAGGSIYEQYF. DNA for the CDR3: TGTGCCAGCAGTTTAAGGGCAGGGGGCTCGATATACGAGCAGTACTTC.